The TCR beta chain under discussion was sequenced for a study of cytomegalovirus exposure and HLA in healthy donors. TCRdb's copy holds only in-frame clones and misses some; the assay was immunoSEQ multiplex PCR. The sample holds tens of thousands of clones, roughly 89% seen once. This clone was seen just once. Germline V gives CDR1 SEHNR, CDR2 FQNEAQ (reference sequence). The CDR3 is 14 residues long. V gave up 5 bases and J gave up 4 bases, with 9 bases separating them. V is TRBV7-9 and J is TRBJ2-6, with D unclear. The sample was PBMCs. The clonotype was recovered from a young woman in good health and CMV-seropositive. CDR3 DNA: TGTGCCAGCAGCCCAGGATCCGGGGCCAACGTCCTGACTTTC. Amino acids: CASSPGSGANVLTF.